These 18 T cell receptor beta chains came from one sample sequenced in a study of blood T cell repertoires in COVID-19. TCRdb's table, derived via immunoSEQ multiplex PCR, lists solely in-frame clones and lacks some. The sample holds just under 250,000 clones; around 88% are singletons and the top ten take roughly 3%. The sequenced sample consisted of peripheral blood. The receptor source for this set is a woman in her 30s who had recovered from COVID-19.

The rearrangement links TRBV27 to TRBJ2-7, with 8 bases aligning to TRBD1. CDR3 size: 13 residues. Germline assignment: CDR1 MNHEY and CDR2 SMNVEV (reference sequence). V was pared by 4 bases and J by 3 bases, with 2 bases of the junction left unmatched. This CDR3 reads CASSWDRHYEQYF. Here the CDR3 DNA reads TGTGCCAGCAGTTGGGACAGGCACTACGAGCAGTACTTC.

This clone was counted a single time. The gene calls are TRBV19 and TRBJ2-7; 7 nucleotides match TRBD2. CDR1 is LNHDA, CDR2 SQIVND, per germline (reference sequence). V gave up 2 bases and J gave up 0 bases; unmatched junction bases: 16. CDR3 length equals 19 residues. Written as DNA, the CDR3 is TGTGCCAGTAGTATATGGCCCCGGCTCGGCGGGGGTGGCTCCTACGAGCAGTACTTC. Amino acid sequence: CASSIWPRLGGGGSYEQYF.

The chain is built from TRBV5-5 and TRBJ1-1; D remains ambiguous. The CDR3 is made up of 13 amino acids. The V end lost 2 bases, the J end lost 8 bases, and 13 bases lay between the germline ends. In germline, CDR1 is SGHKS, CDR2 YYEKEE (reference sequence). CDR3 in DNA: TGTGCCAGCAGCTTCTCCGTGGCCGCCGAAGCTTTCTTT. Protein sequence: CASSFSVAAEAFF.

The chain employs TRBV6-1 and TRBJ2-5; 12 bases agree with TRBD2. Germline V lookup: CDR1 MNHNS, CDR2 SASEGT. V lost 8 bases to trimming and J lost 7 bases; unmatched junction nucleotides: 11. The length of the CDR3 is 15 residues. Here the CDR3 DNA reads TGTGCCAGCGACCCGACTAGCGGGGGAGTCGGGACCCAGTACTTC. It is translated as CASDPTSGGVGTQYF.

The chain couples TRBV9 to TRBJ2-1; 9 bases map to TRBD1. After removal of 4 bases from V and 5 bases from J, the junction contained 7 bases not matched to a gene. Looked up from germline, CDR1 is SGDLS and CDR2 is YYNGEE. The CDR3 runs to 15 residues. CDR3 protein: CASSSRWTGDNEQFF. The CDR3 coding sequence is TGTGCCAGCAGCTCGAGATGGACAGGGGACAATGAGCAGTTCTTC.

The chain joins TRBV7-8 to TRBJ2-7, with 7 bases matching TRBD1. With V trimmed by 5 bases and J by 3 bases, 4 bases remained unmatched. CDR1 is SGHVS, CDR2 FQNEAQ, per germline. CDR3 length: 13 amino acids. The CDR3 protein is CASSLRDSYEQYF. The CDR3 DNA sequence: TGTGCCAGCAGCCTTCGGGACAGCTACGAGCAGTACTTC.

J is TRBJ2-7 and V is TRBV27, with 8 bases identical to TRBD1. Germline V CDR1 and CDR2: MNHEY, SMNVEV (reference sequence). With V trimmed by 2 bases and J by 5 bases, 5 bases remained unmatched. The CDR3 is made up of 14 amino acids. The CDR3 is CASSLGQGIHEQYF. The CDR3 nucleotides are TGTGCCAGCAGTTTAGGACAGGGTATCCACGAGCAGTACTTC.

This sequence joins TRBV20-1 and TRBJ2-1, with D unclear. With 1 base removed from V and 9 bases from J, the gap between germline ends came to 7 bases. CDR1 and CDR2 (germline): DFQATT, SNEGSKA (reference sequence). CDR3 length equals 11 residues. CDR3 nucleotides: TGCAGTGCTAGAGTAGTCACTGAGCAGTTCTTC. This codes for CSARVVTEQFF.

The chain employs TRBV3-1 (or the pseudogene TRBV3-2) and TRBJ2-4; D is unresolved. Per the germline V gene, CDR1 is LGHDT and CDR2 is YNNKEL (reference sequence). With 0 bases removed from V and 1 base from J, the gap between germline ends came to 16 bases. CDR3 length: 18 residues. This CDR3 reads CASSQEPRSSPAKNIQYF. In DNA form, the CDR3 reads TGTGCCAGCAGCCAAGAACCCCGGTCCTCCCCGGCCAAAAACATTCAGTACTTC.

The chain carries TRBV2 and TRBJ1-1, with 10 nucleotides matching TRBD1. The CDR3 sequence is 15 residues long. Germline lookup yields CDR1 SNHLY and CDR2 FYNNEI. V shed 1 base, J shed 1 base, and the junction held 0 bases outside the gene matches. CDR3 protein: CASSEGDRGNTEAFF. CDR3 bases: TGTGCCAGCAGTGAAGGGGACAGGGGGAACACTGAAGCTTTCTTT.

This chain uses TRBV7-9 with TRBJ2-2, with 7 bases matching TRBD1. The CDR3 runs 17 residues. CDR1 is SEHNR and CDR2 is FQNEAQ in the germline V gene (reference sequence). V gave up 3 bases and J gave up 0 bases; unmatched junction bases: 7. In DNA, the CDR3 is TGTGCCAGCAGCTTCTCGGGACAGCCGACGAACACCGGGGAGCTGTTTTTT. It specifies CASSFSGQPTNTGELFF. The full variable domain, its missing parts supplied by reference TRBV7-9 and TRBJ2-2, is DTGVSQNPRHKITKRGQNVTFRCDPISEHNRLYWYRQTLGQGPEFLTYFQNEAQLEKSRLLSDRFSAERPKGSFSTLEIQRTEQGDSAMYLCASSFSGQPTNTGELFFGEGSRLTVL.

The chain is built from TRBV11-3 and TRBJ2-3; 9 bases map to TRBD2. Germline V CDR1 and CDR2: SGHNT, YENEEA. With 1 base clipped from V and 4 bases from J, the junction kept 12 bases outside the gene matches. The CDR3 is made up of 18 amino acids. In DNA form, the CDR3 reads TGTGCCAGCAGCTTAGTCCCCGGGTGGCGGGGGGGCTCAGATACGCAGTATTTT. As protein: CASSLVPGWRGGSDTQYF.

The chain is built from TRBV5-1 and TRBJ2-3; 7 bases line up with TRBD2. V lost 4 bases to trimming and J lost 6 bases; unmatched junction nucleotides: 11. Looked up from germline, CDR1 is SGHRS and CDR2 is YFSETQ. The CDR3 runs 15 residues. CDR3 in amino acids: CASSIVRGEADTQYF. CDR3 nucleotide sequence: TGCGCCAGCAGCATAGTCCGGGGGGAGGCGGATACGCAGTATTTT. Filled out from reference TRBV5-1 and TRBJ2-3, the complete variable domain reads KAGVTQTPRYLIKTRGQQVTLSCSPISGHRSVSWYQQTPGQGLQFLFEYFSETQRNKGNFPGRFSGRQFSNSRSEMNVSTLELGDSALYLCASSIVRGEADTQYFGPGTRLTVL.

This rearrangement joins TRBV4-1 to TRBJ2-5, with TRBD2 as a possible D gene (6 bases). The CDR3 sequence is 14 residues long. The V end was cut by 4 bases, the J end by 5 bases, with 14 bases between. Germline lookup yields CDR1 MGHRA and CDR2 YSYEKL. CDR3 sequence reads: CASSLPSAGETQYF. In DNA form, the CDR3 reads TGCGCCAGCAGCCTCCCTAGCGCAGGGGAGACCCAGTACTTC.

The chain links TRBV4-1 to TRBJ2-3; D is possibly TRBD2 (5 bases). Trimming took 6 bases from V and 2 from J, leaving 21 bases between them. The CDR3 covers 17 residues. The germline V gene has CDR1 MGHRA and CDR2 YSYEKL. CDR3 in DNA: TGCGCCAGCAGGTCCCTTTTTATGAGGGAACACACAGATACGCAGTATTTT. Encoded protein: CASRSLFMREHTDTQYF.

This sequence joins TRBV4-3 and TRBJ2-7, with a possible D match to TRBD1 (6 bases). V was pared by 0 bases and J by 0 bases, with 9 bases between. Germline CDR1 and CDR2: LGHNA and YSLEER. The CDR3 loop spans 15 amino acids. This CDR3 reads CASSQEGTISYEQYF. The CDR3 nucleotides read TGCGCCAGCAGCCAAGAGGGGACAATCTCCTACGAGCAGTACTTC.

CDR3 sequence (DNA): TGTGCCAGCAGCCTGGACAGCAGCACTGAAGCTTTCTTT. It encodes CASSLDSSTEAFF. The V and J genes are TRBV12-3 or TRBV12-4 and TRBJ1-1; possibly TRBD1 for D (6 bases). V lost 6 bases and J lost 4, with 12 bases in between. The CDR3 is 13 residues long.

The CDR3 region is CASSDRTGSHPYEQYF. The CDR3, as DNA: TGTGCCAGTAGTGATCGGACAGGGTCCCATCCATACGAGCAGTACTTC. This chain links TRBV19 with TRBJ2-7; TRBD1 matches 8 bases. The germline V gene has CDR1 LNHDA and CDR2 SQIVND (reference sequence). The CDR3 has 16 residues. The ends lost 5 bases at V and 4 bases at J; junction bases unmatched: 13.